The rows below give T cell receptor beta chains drawn from one sample of a study of Ad26.COV2.S vaccination and SARS-CoV-2 variants. Assay: immunoSEQ multiplex PCR; the TCRdb copy retains only in-frame clones and omits some. The sample lists 300,000 to 500,000 clones; roughly nine tenths were seen once. This sample comprised peripheral blood, obtained in a trial of Ad26.COV2.S vaccine versus placebo. The receptors derive from a person between 18 and 65 years old who received the Ad26.COV2.S COVID-19 vaccine or a placebo. Both conserved end residues are part of each CDR3. D genes are given only for firm matches. Expanded clones are given a class, and other clones once, few, many or no size at all.

v_gene: TRBV18; j_gene: TRBJ2-2; abundance: .; d_gene: .; CDR3aa: CASSPGPNTGELFF; CDR3nt: TGTGCCAGCTCACCGGGACCTAATACCGGGGAGCTGTTTTTT
v_gene: TRBV18; j_gene: TRBJ1-2; abundance: .; d_gene: .; CDR3aa: CASASDRSGGYTF; CDR3nt: TGTGCCAGCGCTTCAGACAGATCGGGTGGCTACACCTTC
v_gene: TRBV5-6; j_gene: TRBJ1-2; abundance: .; d_gene: .; CDR3aa: CASSLVAKYYGYTF; CDR3nt: TGTGCCAGCAGCTTGGTAGCGAAATACTATGGCTACACCTTC
v_gene: TRBV3-1/TRBV3-2; j_gene: TRBJ2-1; abundance: few; d_gene: .; CDR3aa: CASRGLDNEQFF; CDR3nt: TGTGCCAGCAGGGGATTGGACAATGAGCAGTTCTTC
v_gene: TRBV5-6; j_gene: TRBJ2-5; abundance: .; d_gene: .; CDR3aa: CASSQGTFWRETQYF; CDR3nt: TGTGCCAGCAGCCAGGGGACCTTCTGGCGAGAGACCCAGTACTTC
v_gene: TRBV6-5; j_gene: TRBJ1-1; abundance: once; d_gene: .; CDR3aa: CASRGQLNTEAFF; CDR3nt: TGTGCCAGCAGAGGACAGCTGAACACTGAAGCTTTCTTT
v_gene: TRBV10-2; j_gene: TRBJ1-1; abundance: .; d_gene: TRBD1; CDR3aa: CASGQGRTEAFF; CDR3nt: TGCGCCAGCGGACAGGGCCGCACTGAAGCTTTCTTT
v_gene: TRBV19; j_gene: TRBJ1-1; abundance: few; d_gene: .; CDR3aa: CASSMTIGNMNTEAFF; CDR3nt: TGTGCCAGTAGTATGACCATTGGAAATATGAACACTGAAGCTTTCTTT
v_gene: TRBV10-2; j_gene: TRBJ2-1; abundance: .; d_gene: TRBD2; CDR3aa: CASSKTSGFPYNEQFF; CDR3nt: TGCGCCAGCAGTAAAACTAGCGGGTTCCCCTACAATGAGCAGTTCTTC
v_gene: TRBV6-2/TRBV6-3; j_gene: TRBJ2-2; abundance: .; d_gene: .; CDR3aa: CASSYSAKWGELFF; CDR3nt: TGTGCCAGCAGTTACTCGGCAAAATGGGGGGAGCTGTTTTTT
v_gene: TRBV2; j_gene: TRBJ2-7; abundance: .; d_gene: .; CDR3aa: CASNRDGSSYEQYF; CDR3nt: TGTGCCAGCAATAGGGACGGGAGCTCCTACGAGCAGTACTTC
v_gene: TRBV20-1; j_gene: TRBJ1-4; abundance: .; d_gene: .; CDR3aa: CSASQMSGGTNEKLFF; CDR3nt: TGCAGTGCTAGTCAGATGTCAGGAGGGACTAATGAAAAACTGTTTTTT
v_gene: TRBV19; j_gene: TRBJ2-2; abundance: .; d_gene: TRBD1; CDR3aa: CASSWTGGFTGELFF; CDR3nt: TGTGCCAGTAGCTGGACAGGGGGTTTCACCGGGGAGCTGTTTTTT